The 12 T cell receptor beta chains given below trace back to one sample, sequenced in a study of blood T cell repertoires in COVID-19. Using immunoSEQ multiplex PCR, the repertoire was profiled, and TCRdb retains in-frame clones only, with some absent. The table lists roughly 150,000 clones, roughly 91% of them singletons. The sequenced material came from peripheral blood. The receptors derive from a man aged 18 to 29 with COVID-19, enrolled during active disease.

Regarding this clone: Its ends do not fully match the called genes, so a read error is possible. The rearrangement links TRBV4-1 to TRBJ1-4, with 8 bases fitting TRBD1. The CDR3 covers 16 residues. CDR1 is MGHRA, CDR2 YSYEKL, per germline. This chain's CDR3 is CASRYHADRGQEKLLF. CDR3 DNA sequence: TGCGCCAGCCGTTACCACGCAGACAGGGGACAGGAAAAACTGCTTTTT.

Comments on this clone: Sequence at one end of the junction differs from germline and may be a read error. The chain links TRBV28 to TRBJ1-4; D unresolved. Germline V gene data show CDR1 as MDHEN and CDR2 as SYDVKM. This CDR3 comprises 11 residues. CDR3 amino acids: CASSLNEKLLF. In DNA form, the CDR3 reads TGTGCCAGCAGCCTAAATGAAAAACTGCTTTTT.

This chain connects TRBV7-8 to TRBJ1-2, with D possibly matching TRBD1 (5 bases). The CDR3 consists of 16 residues. Germline V gene data show CDR1 as SGHVS and CDR2 as FQNEAQ. V lost 2 bases to trimming and J lost 1 base, with 14 bases between them. As DNA, the CDR3 is TGTGCCAGCAGCTTAAGGGGCAGGGCAAGTAACTATGGCTACACCTTC. It codes for CASSLRGRASNYGYTF.

The rearrangement joins TRBV6-2 or TRBV6-3 to TRBJ2-7; TRBD1 matches at 7 bases. The CDR3 length is 11 residues. Germline CDR1 and CDR2: MNHEY and SVGEGT. V gave up 7 bases and J gave up 6 bases; unmatched junction bases: 3. The CDR3 region has the DNA TGTGCCAGCACCCCAGGGGGCGAGCAGTACTTC. Protein: CASTPGGEQYF.

The V and J genes are TRBV24-1 and TRBJ2-2, with TRBD2 matching 8 bases. The CDR3 runs 14 residues. Germline CDR1 is KGHDR and CDR2 is SFDVKD. V was clipped by 5 bases and J by 4 bases; unmatched bases: 2. The CDR3 nucleotides read TGTGCCACCAGTGGACTAGCGCCCACCGGGGAGCTGTTTTTT. This gives the protein CATSGLAPTGELFF.

The genes are TRBV7-8 and TRBJ2-7; D might be TRBD2 (6 bases). Germline V gene sequence: CDR1 SGHVS, CDR2 FQNEAQ. V gave up 3 bases and J gave up 2 bases, with 14 bases separating them. The CDR3 consists of 15 residues. CDR3 in amino acids: CASSFPPGGAYEQYF. The CDR3 DNA reads as TGTGCCAGCAGCTTCCCCCCTGGCGGGGCCTACGAGCAGTACTTC.

The chain recombines TRBV4-2 with TRBJ1-3, with D unclear. V lost 0 bases and J lost 3, with 12 bases in between. Germline V gene lookup returns CDR1 LGHNA and CDR2 YNFKEQ. The CDR3 is made up of 16 amino acids. The CDR3 nucleotides are TGTGCCAGCAGCCAAGACGCAGGTTTAATTGGAAACACCATATATTTT. It specifies CASSQDAGLIGNTIYF.

The chain has TRBV13 and TRBJ1-4; 9 bases match TRBD1. CDR1 is PRHDT and CDR2 is FYEKMQ in the germline V gene (reference sequence). The CDR3 contains 14 residues. Trimming at V came to 5 bases and at J to 9 bases, leaving 7 bases not matched to a gene. CDR3: CASSMGQGRKKLFF. DNA for the CDR3: TGTGCCAGCAGCATGGGACAGGGTAGGAAAAAACTGTTTTTT.

The chain employs TRBV19 and TRBJ2-1; the D gene is possibly TRBD2 (5 bases). The V and J ends lost 3 bases and 4 bases respectively, with 16 bases between them. Germline CDR1 reads LNHDA; CDR2 reads SQIVND (reference sequence). CDR3 length equals 16 residues. The CDR3 region has the DNA TGTGCCAGTAGTATCATCAGCGGAGGAGATTACAATGAGCAGTTCTTC. It specifies CASSIISGGDYNEQFF.

J is TRBJ2-2 and V is TRBV12-3 or TRBV12-4; 7 bases match TRBD1. The CDR3 totals 12 residues. V shed 7 bases, J shed 6 bases, and the junction held 2 bases outside the gene matches. The CDR3, as DNA: TGTGCCAGCACCAGGGGGTCCGGGGAGCTGTTTTTT. Its protein is CASTRGSGELFF.

The V and J genes are TRBV30 and TRBJ1-1; tentatively, D is TRBD1 (5 bases). CDR3 size: 13 residues. Germline CDR1 GTSNPN, CDR2 SVGIG (reference sequence). V gave up 4 bases and J gave up 4 bases, with 13 bases separating them. The CDR3 is CAWKAGRFTEAFF. The CDR3 region has the DNA TGTGCCTGGAAGGCAGGGAGGTTCACTGAAGCTTTCTTT.

The CDR3 region is CASSPNRVNEQFF. CDR3 sequence (DNA): TGTGCCAGCAGCCCCAACAGGGTTAATGAGCAGTTCTTC. This chain connects TRBV11-2 to TRBJ2-1; weak D call: TRBD1 (6 bases). V was pared by 5 bases and J by 7 bases, with 12 bases between. This CDR3 contains 13 residues. The V gene's germline CDR1 is SGHAT and CDR2 FQNNGV.